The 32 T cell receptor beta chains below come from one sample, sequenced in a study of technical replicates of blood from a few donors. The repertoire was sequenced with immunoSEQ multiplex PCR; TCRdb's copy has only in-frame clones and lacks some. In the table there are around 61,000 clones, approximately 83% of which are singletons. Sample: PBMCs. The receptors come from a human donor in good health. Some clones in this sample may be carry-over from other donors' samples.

The CDR3 spells CASSLVGASEAFF. DNA of the CDR3: TGTGCCAGCAGCTTAGTTGGGGCTTCTGAAGCTTTCTTT. The chain recombines TRBV11-3 with TRBJ1-1; a weak D match, TRBD1 (5 bases). V was pared by 1 base and J by 6 bases, with 9 bases between. The CDR3 runs to 13 residues. Germline values: CDR1 SGHNT, CDR2 YENEEA.

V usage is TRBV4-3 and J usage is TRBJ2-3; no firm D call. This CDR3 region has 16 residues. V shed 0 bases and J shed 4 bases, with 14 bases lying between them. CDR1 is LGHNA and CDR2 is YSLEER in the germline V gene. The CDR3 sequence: CASSQDRSRYPDTQYF. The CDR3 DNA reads TGCGCCAGCAGCCAAGATAGATCCCGGTACCCAGATACGCAGTATTTT.

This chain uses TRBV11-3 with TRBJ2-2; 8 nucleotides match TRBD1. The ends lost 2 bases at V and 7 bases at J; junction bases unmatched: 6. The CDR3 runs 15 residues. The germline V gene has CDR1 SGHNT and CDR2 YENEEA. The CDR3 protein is CASSLQGALSGELFF. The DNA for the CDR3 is TGTGCCAGCAGCTTACAGGGGGCGCTTAGCGGGGAGCTGTTTTTT.

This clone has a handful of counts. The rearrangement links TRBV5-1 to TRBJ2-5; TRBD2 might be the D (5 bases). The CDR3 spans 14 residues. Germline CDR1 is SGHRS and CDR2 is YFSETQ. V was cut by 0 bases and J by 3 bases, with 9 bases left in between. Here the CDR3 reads CASSLASLEETQYF. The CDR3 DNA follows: TGCGCCAGCAGCTTGGCCTCACTAGAAGAGACCCAGTACTTC.

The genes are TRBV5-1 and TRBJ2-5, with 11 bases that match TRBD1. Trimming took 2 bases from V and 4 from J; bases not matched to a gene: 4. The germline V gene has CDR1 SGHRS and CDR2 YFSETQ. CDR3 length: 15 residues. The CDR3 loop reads CASSLLDRGRETQYF. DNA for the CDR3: TGCGCCAGCAGCTTACTGGACAGGGGGCGAGAGACCCAGTACTTC.

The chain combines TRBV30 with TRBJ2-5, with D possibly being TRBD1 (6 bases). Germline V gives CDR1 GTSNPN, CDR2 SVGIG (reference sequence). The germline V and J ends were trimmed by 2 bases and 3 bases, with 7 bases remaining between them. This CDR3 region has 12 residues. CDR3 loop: CAWSSGEETQYF. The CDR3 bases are TGTGCCTGGAGTTCAGGGGAAGAGACCCAGTACTTC.

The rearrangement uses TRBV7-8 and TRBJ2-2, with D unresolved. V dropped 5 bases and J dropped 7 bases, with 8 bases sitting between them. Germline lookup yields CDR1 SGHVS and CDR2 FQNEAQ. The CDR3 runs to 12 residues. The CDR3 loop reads CASSPSVGELFF. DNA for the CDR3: TGTGCCAGCAGCCCTTCTGTCGGGGAGCTGTTTTTT.

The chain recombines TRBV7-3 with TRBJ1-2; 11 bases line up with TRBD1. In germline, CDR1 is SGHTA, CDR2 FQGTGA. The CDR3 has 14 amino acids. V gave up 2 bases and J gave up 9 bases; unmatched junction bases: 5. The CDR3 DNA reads TGTGCCAGCAGCTTACTTGGGACAGGGGGAAGCTACACCTTC. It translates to CASSLLGTGGSYTF.

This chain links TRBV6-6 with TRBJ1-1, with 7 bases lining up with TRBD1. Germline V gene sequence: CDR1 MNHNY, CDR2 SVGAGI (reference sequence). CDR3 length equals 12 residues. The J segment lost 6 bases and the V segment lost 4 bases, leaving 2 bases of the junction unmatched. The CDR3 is CASSFGTAEAFF. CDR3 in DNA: TGTGCCAGCAGTTTCGGGACAGCTGAAGCTTTCTTT.

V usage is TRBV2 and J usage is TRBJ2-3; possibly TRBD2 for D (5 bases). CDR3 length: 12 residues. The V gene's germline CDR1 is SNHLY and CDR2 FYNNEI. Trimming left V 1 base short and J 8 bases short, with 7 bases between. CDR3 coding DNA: TGTGCCAGCAGTGAAGTCGGGGTTACGCAGTATTTT. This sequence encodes CASSEVGVTQYF.

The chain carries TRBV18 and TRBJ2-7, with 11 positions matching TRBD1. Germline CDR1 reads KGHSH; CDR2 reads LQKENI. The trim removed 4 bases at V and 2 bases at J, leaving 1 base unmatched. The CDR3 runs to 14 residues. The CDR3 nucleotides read TGTGCCAGCTCACAGGACAGGGGGCCCTACGAGCAGTACTTC. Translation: CASSQDRGPYEQYF.

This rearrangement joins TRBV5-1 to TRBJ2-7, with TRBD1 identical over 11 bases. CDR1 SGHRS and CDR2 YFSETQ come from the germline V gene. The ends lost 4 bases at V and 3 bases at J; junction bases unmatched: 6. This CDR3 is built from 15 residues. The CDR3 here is CASSPVGQGGYEQYF. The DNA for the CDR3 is TGCGCCAGCAGCCCGGTGGGACAGGGGGGCTACGAGCAGTACTTC.

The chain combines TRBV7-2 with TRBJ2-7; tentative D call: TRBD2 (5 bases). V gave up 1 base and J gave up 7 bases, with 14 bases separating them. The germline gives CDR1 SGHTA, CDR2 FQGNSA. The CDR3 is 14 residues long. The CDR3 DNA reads TGTGCCAGCAGCTTAGGTGTGTCTCCGGGGGAGCAGTACTTC. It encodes CASSLGVSPGEQYF.

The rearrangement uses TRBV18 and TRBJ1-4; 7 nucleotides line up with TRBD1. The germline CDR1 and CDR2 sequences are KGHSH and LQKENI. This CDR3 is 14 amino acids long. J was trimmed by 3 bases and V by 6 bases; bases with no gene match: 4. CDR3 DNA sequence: TGTGCCAGCTCCAACAGGGGAGCTAATGAAAAACTGTTTTTT. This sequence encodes CASSNRGANEKLFF.

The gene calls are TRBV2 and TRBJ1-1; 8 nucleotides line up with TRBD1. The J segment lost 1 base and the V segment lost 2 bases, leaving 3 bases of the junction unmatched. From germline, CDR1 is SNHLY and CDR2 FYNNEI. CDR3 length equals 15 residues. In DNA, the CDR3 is TGTGCCAGCAGTGAACAGGGGGCGGCGAACACTGAAGCTTTCTTT. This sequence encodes CASSEQGAANTEAFF.

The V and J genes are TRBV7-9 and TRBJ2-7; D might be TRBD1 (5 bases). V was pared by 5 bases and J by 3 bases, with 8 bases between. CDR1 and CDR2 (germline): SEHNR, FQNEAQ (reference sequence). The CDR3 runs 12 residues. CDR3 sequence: CASSNQGYEQYF. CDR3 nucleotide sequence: TGTGCCAGCAGCAACCAGGGCTACGAGCAGTACTTC.

CDR3 sequence (DNA): TGTGCCAGCAGCTTAGACAGTGGCAGAGAAGGCATTCAGTACTTC. Its protein product is CASSLDSGREGIQYF. The genes are TRBV7-9 and TRBJ2-4, with D uncertain. The CDR3 sequence is 15 residues long. Germline V lookup: CDR1 SEHNR, CDR2 FQNEAQ (reference sequence). Trimming pared 1 base from V and 9 bases from J, leaving 16 bases between.

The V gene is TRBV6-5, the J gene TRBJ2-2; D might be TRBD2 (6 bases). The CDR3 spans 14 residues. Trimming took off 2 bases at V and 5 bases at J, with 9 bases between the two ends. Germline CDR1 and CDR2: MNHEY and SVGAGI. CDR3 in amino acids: CASSYGGSTGELFF. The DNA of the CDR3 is TGTGCCAGCAGTTACGGAGGGAGTACCGGGGAGCTGTTTTTT.

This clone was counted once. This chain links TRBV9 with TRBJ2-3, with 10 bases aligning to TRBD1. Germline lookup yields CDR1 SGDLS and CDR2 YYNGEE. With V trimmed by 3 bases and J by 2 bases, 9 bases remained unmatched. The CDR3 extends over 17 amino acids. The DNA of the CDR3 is TGTGCCAGCAGCGAGCCCGGGACAGGGGTTTTCACAGATACGCAGTATTTT. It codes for CASSEPGTGVFTDTQYF.

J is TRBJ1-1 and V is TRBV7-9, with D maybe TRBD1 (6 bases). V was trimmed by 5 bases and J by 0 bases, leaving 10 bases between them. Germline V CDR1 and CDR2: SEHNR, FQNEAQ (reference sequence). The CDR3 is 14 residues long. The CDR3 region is CASSPDRMNTEAFF. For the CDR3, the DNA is TGTGCCAGCAGCCCCGACAGGATGAACACTGAAGCTTTCTTT.

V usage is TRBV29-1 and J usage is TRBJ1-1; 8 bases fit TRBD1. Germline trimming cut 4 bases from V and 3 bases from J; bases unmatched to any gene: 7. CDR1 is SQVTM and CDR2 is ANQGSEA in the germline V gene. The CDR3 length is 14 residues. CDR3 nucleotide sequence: TGCAGCGTTGGACAGGGGACAACCTACACTGAAGCTTTCTTT. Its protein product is CSVGQGTTYTEAFF. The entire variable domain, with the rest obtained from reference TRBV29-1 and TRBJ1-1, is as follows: SAVISQKPSRDICQRGTSLTIQCQVDSQVTMMFWYRQQPGQSLTLIATANQGSEATYESGFVIDKFPISRPNLTFSTLTVSNMSPEDSSIYLCSVGQGTTYTEAFFGQGTRLTVV.

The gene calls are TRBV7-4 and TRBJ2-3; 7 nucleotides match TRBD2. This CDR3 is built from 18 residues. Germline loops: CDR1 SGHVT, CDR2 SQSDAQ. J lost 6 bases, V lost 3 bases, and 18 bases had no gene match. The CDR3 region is CASSFNSTRGEIGDTQYF. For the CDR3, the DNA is TGTGCCAGCAGCTTTAATTCTACACGGGGGGAGATTGGCGATACGCAGTATTTT.

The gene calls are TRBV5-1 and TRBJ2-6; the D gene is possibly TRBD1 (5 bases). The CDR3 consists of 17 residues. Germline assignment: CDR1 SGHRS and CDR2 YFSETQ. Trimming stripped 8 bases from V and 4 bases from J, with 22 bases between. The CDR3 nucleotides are TGCGCCAGTACCGGTGGCAGGGCTTTATTAGGGGCCAACGTCCTGACTTTC. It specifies CASTGGRALLGANVLTF.

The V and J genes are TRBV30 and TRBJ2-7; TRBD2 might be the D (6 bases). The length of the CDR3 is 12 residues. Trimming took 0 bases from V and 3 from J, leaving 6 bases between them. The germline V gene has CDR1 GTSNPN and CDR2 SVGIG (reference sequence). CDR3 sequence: CAWSVGGYEQYF. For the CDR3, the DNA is TGTGCCTGGAGTGTGGGAGGCTACGAGCAGTACTTC.

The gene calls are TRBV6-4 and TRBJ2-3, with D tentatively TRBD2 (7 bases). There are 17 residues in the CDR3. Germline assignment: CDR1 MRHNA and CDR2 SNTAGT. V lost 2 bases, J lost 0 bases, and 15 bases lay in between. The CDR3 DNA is TGTGCCAGCAGTGACGGTAGGGGGGGCCGAAGCACAGATACGCAGTATTTT. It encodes CASSDGRGGRSTDTQYF.

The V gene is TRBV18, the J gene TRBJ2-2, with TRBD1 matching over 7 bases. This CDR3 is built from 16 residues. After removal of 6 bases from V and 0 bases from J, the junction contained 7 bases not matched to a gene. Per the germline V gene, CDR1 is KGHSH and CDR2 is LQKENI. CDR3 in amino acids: CASSPWDRPNTGELFF. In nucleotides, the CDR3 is TGTGCCAGCTCCCCCTGGGACAGACCGAACACCGGGGAGCTGTTTTTT.

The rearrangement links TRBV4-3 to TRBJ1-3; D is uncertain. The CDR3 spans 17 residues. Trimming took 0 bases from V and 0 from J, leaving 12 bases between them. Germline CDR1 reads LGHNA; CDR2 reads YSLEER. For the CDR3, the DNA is TGCGCCAGCAGCCAAGATCTACCAGGCCCCTCTGGAAACACCATATATTTT. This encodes CASSQDLPGPSGNTIYF.

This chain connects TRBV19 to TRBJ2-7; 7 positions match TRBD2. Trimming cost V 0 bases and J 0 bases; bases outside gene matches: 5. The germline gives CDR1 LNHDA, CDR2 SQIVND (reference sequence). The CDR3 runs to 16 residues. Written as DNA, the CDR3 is TGTGCCAGTAGTATAGATCTCTCGGGAGGCTCCTACGAGCAGTACTTC. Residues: CASSIDLSGGSYEQYF.

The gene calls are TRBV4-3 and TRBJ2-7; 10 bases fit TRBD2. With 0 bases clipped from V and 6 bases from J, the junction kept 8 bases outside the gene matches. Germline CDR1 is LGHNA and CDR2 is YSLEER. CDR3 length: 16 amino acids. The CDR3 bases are TGCGCCAGCAGCCAAGATCTGAGTAGCGGGGGGAGCGAGCAGTACTTC. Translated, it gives CASSQDLSSGGSEQYF.

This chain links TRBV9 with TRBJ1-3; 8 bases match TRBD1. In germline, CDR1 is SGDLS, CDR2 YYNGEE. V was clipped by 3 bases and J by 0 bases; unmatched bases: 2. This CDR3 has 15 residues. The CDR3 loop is CASSADRVSGNTIYF. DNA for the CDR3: TGTGCCAGCAGCGCGGACAGGGTCTCTGGAAACACCATATATTTT.

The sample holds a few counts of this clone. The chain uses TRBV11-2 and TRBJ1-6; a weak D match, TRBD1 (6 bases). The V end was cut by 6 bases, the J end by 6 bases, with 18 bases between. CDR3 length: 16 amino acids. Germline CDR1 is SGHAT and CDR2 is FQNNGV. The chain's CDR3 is CASRRPFSGVNSPLHF. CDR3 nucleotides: TGTGCCAGCAGACGACCATTTTCAGGGGTTAATTCACCCCTCCACTTT.

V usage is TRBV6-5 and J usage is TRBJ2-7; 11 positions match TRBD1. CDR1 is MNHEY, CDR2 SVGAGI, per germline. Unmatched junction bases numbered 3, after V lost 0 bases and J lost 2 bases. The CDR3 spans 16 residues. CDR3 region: CASSYSGTGGTYEQYF. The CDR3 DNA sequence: TGTGCCAGCAGTTACTCGGGGACAGGGGGAACCTACGAGCAGTACTTC.